Shown below are 5 T cell receptor beta chains from a single sample sequenced in a study of blood T cell repertoires in COVID-19. Data came from immunoSEQ multiplex PCR; TCRdb stores just in-frame clones and leaves some out. This sample has fewer than 450,000 clones; about 88% occur once, and the top ten carry approximately 1.2%. Sequenced input: PBMCs or T cells enriched from blood (not recorded which). These receptors came from a woman under 30 who had recovered from COVID-19.

This clone was observed a few times. The chain is built from TRBV19 and TRBJ1-5, with a weak D call TRBD1 (5 bases). The CDR3 loop spans 15 amino acids. Deletions cut 3 bases from V and 2 bases from J, with 11 bases between. Germline V gene sequence: CDR1 LNHDA, CDR2 SQIVND (reference sequence). The CDR3 DNA sequence: TGTGCCAGTAGTATCGGAGGGGACGGCAATCAGCCCCAGCATTTT. Its protein product is CASSIGGDGNQPQHF.

This clone was seen a few times. The V call is TRBV5-1, the J call TRBJ2-5; 8 bases map to TRBD1. Germline values: CDR1 SGHRS, CDR2 YFSETQ. The CDR3 contains 14 residues. The junction had 4 bases not matched to a gene; V was cut back by 2 bases and J by 4 bases. The CDR3 region is CASSLRTGRETQYF. CDR3 sequence (DNA): TGCGCCAGCAGCTTAAGGACAGGGCGAGAGACCCAGTACTTC. The full variable domain, its missing parts supplied by reference TRBV5-1 and TRBJ2-5, is KAGVTQTPRYLIKTRGQQVTLSCSPISGHRSVSWYQQTPGQGLQFLFEYFSETQRNKGNFPGRFSGRQFSNSRSEMNVSTLELGDSALYLCASSLRTGRETQYFGPGTRLLVL.

The chain recombines TRBV14 with TRBJ2-7; a possible D gene is TRBD1 (6 bases). CDR1 and CDR2 (germline): SGHDN, FVKESK. Trimming pared 0 bases from V and 3 bases from J, leaving 12 bases between. CDR3 length equals 15 residues. The CDR3 sequence: CASSQEQGFSYEQYF. CDR3 nucleotide sequence: TGTGCCAGCAGCCAAGAACAGGGCTTTAGCTACGAGCAGTACTTC.

CDR3 DNA: TGTGCCAGTAGTATGGGACAGGGAGGGGGTACTGAAGCTTTCTTT. This translates into CASSMGQGGGTEAFF. The chain employs TRBV19 and TRBJ1-1, with 9 bases aligning to TRBD1. CDR3 size: 15 residues. Germline values: CDR1 LNHDA, CDR2 SQIVND (reference sequence). V was pared by 3 bases and J by 5 bases, with 7 bases of the junction left unmatched.

The rearrangement uses TRBV4-2 and TRBJ2-3, with D possibly being TRBD2 (5 bases). Per the germline V gene, CDR1 is LGHNA and CDR2 is YNFKEQ. The CDR3 consists of 15 residues. The V end lost 2 bases, the J end lost 4 bases, and 13 bases lay between the germline ends. The CDR3 DNA follows: TGTGCCAGCAGCCAAATAGCTAGCAGTGCAGATACGCAGTATTTT. Protein: CASSQIASSADTQYF.